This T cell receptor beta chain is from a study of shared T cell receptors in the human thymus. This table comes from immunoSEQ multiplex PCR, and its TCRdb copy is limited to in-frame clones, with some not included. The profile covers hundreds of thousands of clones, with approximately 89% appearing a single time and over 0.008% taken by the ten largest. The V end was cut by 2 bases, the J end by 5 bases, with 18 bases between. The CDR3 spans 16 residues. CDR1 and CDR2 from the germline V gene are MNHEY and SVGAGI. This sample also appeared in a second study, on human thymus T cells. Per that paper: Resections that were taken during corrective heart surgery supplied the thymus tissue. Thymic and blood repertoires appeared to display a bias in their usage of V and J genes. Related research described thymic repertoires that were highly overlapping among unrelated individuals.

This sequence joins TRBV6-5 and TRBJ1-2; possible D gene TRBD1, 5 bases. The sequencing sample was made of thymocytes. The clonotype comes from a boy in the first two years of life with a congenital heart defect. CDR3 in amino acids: CASSYVYRGLRYGYTF. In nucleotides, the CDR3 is TGTGCCAGCAGTTACGTATATCGGGGGTTACGGTATGGCTACACCTTC.